This is a list of T cell receptor beta chains from one sample in a study of blood T cell repertoires in COVID-19. Produced via immunoSEQ multiplex PCR; TCRdb's table is partial and in-frame only. The table has approximately 440,000 clones, around 88% seen once; the top ten hold around 12%. Sequenced sample: peripheral blood. Source of these receptors: a woman in her 50s with COVID-19, enrolled during active disease. The CDR3 runs from the conserved cysteine through the conserved F or W. A D gene is named only where the DNA matches it firmly. Only part of the rows carry a size: once, few, many, or a class if the clone is expanded.

cdr3_aa: CASSPGQAEDTQYF; cdr3_nt: TGCGCCAGCAGCCCGGGACAGGCCGAAGATACGCAGTATTTT; v_call: TRBV4-1; d_call: TRBD1; cdr3_length: 14; clone_size: once; j_call: TRBJ2-3
cdr3_aa: CASNSRSGNTIYF; cdr3_nt: TGTGCCAGCAACAGTCGCTCTGGAAACACCATATATTTT; v_call: TRBV12-3/TRBV12-4; d_call: NA; cdr3_length: 13; clone_size: NA; j_call: TRBJ1-3
cdr3_aa: CASSRWTGERGEQYF; cdr3_nt: TGCGCCAGCAGCCGGTGGACAGGGGAAAGGGGCGAGCAGTACTTC; v_call: TRBV5-1; d_call: TRBD1; cdr3_length: 15; clone_size: NA; j_call: TRBJ2-7
cdr3_aa: CASTKWGQTTGELFF; cdr3_nt: TGTGCCAGTACTAAATGGGGACAGACTACCGGGGAGCTGTTTTTT; v_call: TRBV19; d_call: TRBD1; cdr3_length: 15; clone_size: NA; j_call: TRBJ2-2
cdr3_aa: CASSVWAGEFTGELFF; cdr3_nt: TGTGCCAGCAGCGTTTGGGCGGGGGAATTCACCGGGGAGCTGTTTTTT; v_call: TRBV9; d_call: TRBD2; cdr3_length: 16; clone_size: NA; j_call: TRBJ2-2
cdr3_aa: CASSLDLNSVASHF; cdr3_nt: TGTGCCAGCAGCTTAGATCTAAACTCTGTAGCTTCCCACTTC; v_call: TRBV11-2; d_call: NA; cdr3_length: 14; clone_size: NA; j_call: TRBJ1-2
cdr3_aa: CASSYLDSEQYF; cdr3_nt: TGTGCCAGCAGCTACCTCGACAGCGAGCAGTACTTC; v_call: TRBV27; d_call: NA; cdr3_length: 12; clone_size: NA; j_call: TRBJ2-7
cdr3_aa: CASSWAPGDGYTF; cdr3_nt: TGTGCCAGCAGCTGGGCCCCGGGGGATGGCTACACCTTC; v_call: TRBV2; d_call: NA; cdr3_length: 13; clone_size: NA; j_call: TRBJ1-2
cdr3_aa: CASSSVQGTTEAFF; cdr3_nt: TGCGCCAGCAGCTCGGTACAGGGAACCACTGAAGCTTTCTTT; v_call: TRBV5-1; d_call: NA; cdr3_length: 14; clone_size: NA; j_call: TRBJ1-1
cdr3_aa: CASSELAANTYEQYF; cdr3_nt: TGTGCCAGCAGTGAACTAGCGGCAAACACCTACGAGCAGTACTTC; v_call: TRBV6-1; d_call: TRBD2; cdr3_length: 15; clone_size: NA; j_call: TRBJ2-7
cdr3_aa: CASSEVDRGGGEQYF; cdr3_nt: TGTGCCAGCAGTGAAGTGGACAGGGGCGGAGGCGAGCAGTACTTC; v_call: TRBV6-1; d_call: TRBD1; cdr3_length: 15; clone_size: once; j_call: TRBJ2-7
cdr3_aa: CASSRGLAGGTGTDTQYF; cdr3_nt: TGTGCCAGCAGCCGCGGACTAGCGGGGGGCACGGGCACAGATACGCAGTATTTT; v_call: TRBV5-4; d_call: TRBD2; cdr3_length: 18; clone_size: NA; j_call: TRBJ2-3
cdr3_aa: CAIHYLPGQAHQELYEQYF; cdr3_nt: TGTGCCATTCACTACCTACCGGGACAGGCCCATCAAGAACTCTACGAGCAGTACTTC; v_call: TRBV10-3; d_call: TRBD1; cdr3_length: 19; clone_size: NA; j_call: TRBJ2-7
cdr3_aa: CASSKVRGDTQYF; cdr3_nt: TGTGCCAGTAGTAAAGTCCGGGGGGATACGCAGTATTTT; v_call: TRBV19; d_call: NA; cdr3_length: 13; clone_size: NA; j_call: TRBJ2-3
cdr3_aa: CASSSWTGENTEAFF; cdr3_nt: TGCGCCAGCAGCTCGTGGACAGGGGAAAACACTGAAGCTTTCTTT; v_call: TRBV5-1; d_call: TRBD1; cdr3_length: 15; clone_size: NA; j_call: TRBJ1-1
cdr3_aa: CATSATTGNYGYTF; cdr3_nt: TGTGCCACCAGTGCCACGACGGGGAACTATGGCTACACCTTC; v_call: TRBV24-1; d_call: NA; cdr3_length: 14; clone_size: NA; j_call: TRBJ1-2
cdr3_aa: CASRGEGTNYGYTF; cdr3_nt: TGTGCCAGCAGGGGGGAGGGGACCAACTATGGCTACACCTTC; v_call: TRBV2; d_call: NA; cdr3_length: 14; clone_size: few; j_call: TRBJ1-2
cdr3_aa: CASTPRSGGAADTQYF; cdr3_nt: TGCGCCAGCACCCCGCGTAGCGGGGGGGCGGCAGATACGCAGTATTTT; v_call: TRBV5-1; d_call: TRBD2; cdr3_length: 16; clone_size: NA; j_call: TRBJ2-3
cdr3_aa: CASRLDRNTEAFF; cdr3_nt: TGTGCCAGCAGACTTGACAGGAACACTGAAGCTTTCTTT; v_call: TRBV12-3/TRBV12-4; d_call: NA; cdr3_length: 13; clone_size: NA; j_call: TRBJ1-1
cdr3_aa: CASSVGHGVATNEKLFF; cdr3_nt: TGTGCCAGCAGCGTAGGTCACGGGGTTGCAACTAATGAAAAACTGTTTTTT; v_call: TRBV9; d_call: NA; cdr3_length: 17; clone_size: NA; j_call: TRBJ1-4
cdr3_aa: CASSLAVGGNEKLFF; cdr3_nt: TGTGCCAGCAGCTTAGCGGTTGGAGGTAATGAAAAACTGTTTTTT; v_call: TRBV7-9; d_call: NA; cdr3_length: 15; clone_size: NA; j_call: TRBJ1-4
cdr3_aa: CASSQLSREDEAFF; cdr3_nt: TGTGCCAGCAGCCAATTGAGTAGGGAGGATGAAGCTTTCTTT; v_call: TRBV3-1/TRBV3-2; d_call: NA; cdr3_length: 14; clone_size: NA; j_call: TRBJ1-1
cdr3_aa: CASSSRVVEPGEKLFF; cdr3_nt: TGTGCCAGCAGCTCCCGGGTCGTGGAGCCGGGTGAAAAACTGTTTTTT; v_call: TRBV7-2; d_call: NA; cdr3_length: 16; clone_size: NA; j_call: TRBJ1-4
cdr3_aa: CATSRSGETQYF; cdr3_nt: TGTGCCACCAGTAGAAGCGGAGAGACCCAGTACTTC; v_call: TRBV24-1; d_call: NA; cdr3_length: 12; clone_size: NA; j_call: TRBJ2-5
cdr3_aa: CASSLNRDSYEQYF; cdr3_nt: TGCGCCAGCAGCTTAAACAGGGATTCCTACGAGCAGTACTTC; v_call: TRBV5-1; d_call: NA; cdr3_length: 14; clone_size: NA; j_call: TRBJ2-7
cdr3_aa: CASSEAGGQYGYTF; cdr3_nt: TGTGCCAGCAGTGAAGCTGGTGGACAGTATGGCTACACCTTC; v_call: TRBV2; d_call: NA; cdr3_length: 14; clone_size: NA; j_call: TRBJ1-2
cdr3_aa: CASSLGPIYEQYF; cdr3_nt: TGTGCCAGCAGCTTGGGGCCGATCTACGAGCAGTACTTC; v_call: TRBV5-5; d_call: NA; cdr3_length: 13; clone_size: NA; j_call: TRBJ2-7
cdr3_aa: CASSPGTSGGVQYF; cdr3_nt: TGTGCCAGCAGCCCAGGGACTAGCGGGGGAGTGCAGTACTTC; v_call: TRBV4-2; d_call: TRBD2; cdr3_length: 14; clone_size: few; j_call: TRBJ2-7
cdr3_aa: CATSRGAGASGNTIYF; cdr3_nt: TGTGCCACCAGCAGAGGGGCAGGTGCCTCTGGAAACACCATATATTTT; v_call: TRBV15; d_call: NA; cdr3_length: 16; clone_size: NA; j_call: TRBJ1-3
cdr3_aa: CASSAQPRESPLHF; cdr3_nt: TGTGCCAGCAGTGCCCAGCCCCGGGAGTCACCCCTCCACTTT; v_call: TRBV6-4; d_call: NA; cdr3_length: 14; clone_size: NA; j_call: TRBJ1-6
cdr3_aa: CASTPTLGAQGYTF; cdr3_nt: TGTGCCAGCACCCCGACCCTAGGGGCTCAAGGCTACACCTTC; v_call: TRBV5-4; d_call: NA; cdr3_length: 14; clone_size: few; j_call: TRBJ1-2
cdr3_aa: CASSFSAGVNEQFF; cdr3_nt: TGTGCCAGCTCATTTTCTGCAGGGGTCAATGAGCAGTTCTTC; v_call: TRBV18; d_call: NA; cdr3_length: 14; clone_size: NA; j_call: TRBJ2-1
cdr3_aa: CAIRGGADGDTQYF; cdr3_nt: TGTGCCATCAGAGGGGGCGCAGACGGAGATACGCAGTATTTT; v_call: TRBV10-3; d_call: TRBD1; cdr3_length: 14; clone_size: NA; j_call: TRBJ2-3
cdr3_aa: CSVGTSGGAGRFF; cdr3_nt: TGCAGCGTCGGGACTAGCGGGGGGGCCGGTCGGTTCTTC; v_call: TRBV29-1; d_call: TRBD2; cdr3_length: 13; clone_size: NA; j_call: TRBJ2-1
cdr3_aa: CAAGRITGELFF; cdr3_nt: TGTGCCGCCGGGAGGATCACCGGGGAGCTGTTTTTT; v_call: TRBV27; d_call: TRBD2; cdr3_length: 12; clone_size: NA; j_call: TRBJ2-2
cdr3_aa: CASSGDRGDYGYTF; cdr3_nt: TGCGCCAGCAGTGGGGACAGGGGGGACTATGGCTACACCTTC; v_call: TRBV10-2; d_call: TRBD1; cdr3_length: 14; clone_size: NA; j_call: TRBJ1-2
cdr3_aa: CASSQDGDTYNEQFF; cdr3_nt: TGCGCCAGCAGCCAAGATGGGGACACCTACAATGAGCAGTTCTTC; v_call: TRBV4-1; d_call: NA; cdr3_length: 15; clone_size: NA; j_call: TRBJ2-1
cdr3_aa: CAWRPPYRQGLNYGYTF; cdr3_nt: TGTGCCTGGAGGCCCCCTTATAGACAGGGCCTTAACTATGGCTACACCTTC; v_call: TRBV30; d_call: TRBD1; cdr3_length: 17; clone_size: once; j_call: TRBJ1-2
cdr3_aa: CATSNRAVGGNTIYF; cdr3_nt: TGTGCCACGTCAAACAGGGCGGTAGGTGGAAACACCATATATTTT; v_call: TRBV19; d_call: NA; cdr3_length: 15; clone_size: NA; j_call: TRBJ1-3
cdr3_aa: CASMGTGGDQPQHF; cdr3_nt: TGTGCCAGTATGGGGACAGGGGGTGATCAGCCCCAGCATTTT; v_call: TRBV19; d_call: TRBD1; cdr3_length: 14; clone_size: once; j_call: TRBJ1-5
cdr3_aa: CASSDAQHTEAFF; cdr3_nt: TGTGCCAGCAGTGACGCACAGCACACTGAAGCTTTCTTT; v_call: TRBV6-4; d_call: NA; cdr3_length: 13; clone_size: NA; j_call: TRBJ1-1
cdr3_aa: CAAADKGSDTQYF; cdr3_nt: TGTGCCGCGGCGGACAAGGGGTCAGATACGCAGTATTTT; v_call: TRBV24-1; d_call: NA; cdr3_length: 13; clone_size: NA; j_call: TRBJ2-3
cdr3_aa: CSASGLLVNTEAFF; cdr3_nt: TGCAGTGCTAGTGGACTTCTGGTAAACACTGAAGCTTTCTTT; v_call: TRBV20-1; d_call: NA; cdr3_length: 14; clone_size: NA; j_call: TRBJ1-1
cdr3_aa: CASSSKRGPPPQHF; cdr3_nt: TGTGCCAGCAGCTCTAAAAGGGGGCCTCCGCCCCAGCATTTT; v_call: TRBV5-8; d_call: TRBD1; cdr3_length: 14; clone_size: NA; j_call: TRBJ1-5
cdr3_aa: CASSQVGYEQFF; cdr3_nt: TGTGCCAGCAGCCAAGTGGGCTATGAGCAGTTCTTC; v_call: TRBV14; d_call: NA; cdr3_length: 12; clone_size: NA; j_call: TRBJ2-1
cdr3_aa: CASSEAPRGAVDTQYF; cdr3_nt: TGTGCCAGCAGTGAAGCGCCCCGGGGGGCCGTGGATACGCAGTATTTT; v_call: TRBV2; d_call: NA; cdr3_length: 16; clone_size: NA; j_call: TRBJ2-3
cdr3_aa: CASSTQGPDEAFF; cdr3_nt: TGCGCCAGCAGCACCCAGGGGCCGGATGAAGCTTTCTTT; v_call: TRBV5-1; d_call: NA; cdr3_length: 13; clone_size: NA; j_call: TRBJ1-1
cdr3_aa: CASRSRDFNSPLHF; cdr3_nt: TGTGCCAGCCGAAGTAGAGACTTTAATTCACCCCTCCACTTT; v_call: TRBV9; d_call: NA; cdr3_length: 14; clone_size: NA; j_call: TRBJ1-6
cdr3_aa: CATSDTGHPFAQETQYF; cdr3_nt: TGTGCCACCAGTGACACGGGACACCCTTTTGCGCAAGAGACCCAGTACTTC; v_call: TRBV24-1; d_call: NA; cdr3_length: 17; clone_size: NA; j_call: TRBJ2-5
cdr3_aa: CASSESGRAGNTIYF; cdr3_nt: TGCGCCAGCAGTGAGTCGGGCAGGGCTGGAAACACCATATATTTT; v_call: TRBV10-1; d_call: NA; cdr3_length: 15; clone_size: few; j_call: TRBJ1-3
cdr3_aa: CASSSATSGANVLTF; cdr3_nt: TGTGCCAGCAGCTCCGCTACCTCTGGGGCCAACGTCCTGACTTTC; v_call: TRBV7-3; d_call: NA; cdr3_length: 15; clone_size: once; j_call: TRBJ2-6
cdr3_aa: CASSETAGRDTEAFF; cdr3_nt: TGTGCCAGCAGTGAAACGGCAGGGCGTGACACTGAAGCTTTCTTT; v_call: TRBV6-1; d_call: NA; cdr3_length: 15; clone_size: NA; j_call: TRBJ1-1